Below, 15 T cell receptor beta chains from the same sample are listed, as sequenced in a study of shared clonotypes between healthy human individuals. Sequencing used immunoSEQ multiplex PCR; TCRdb keeps in-frame clones, though not all of them. This sample has about 1 million clones, with 75% found just once. Sequenced: memory CD4+ T cells sorted from blood. Sample subset: CD45RA-negative fraction. The receptors come from a man aged 18 to 29 in good health.

This clone was seen at least ten times. The gene calls are TRBV19 and TRBJ2-1, with 10 bases lining up with TRBD2. The CDR3 contains 16 residues. In germline, CDR1 is LNHDA, CDR2 SQIVND (reference sequence). Trimming removed 5 bases from V and 6 bases from J; junction bases left unmatched: 10. The CDR3 loop reads CASSPRAGGVGNEQFF. In DNA, the CDR3 is TGTGCCAGTAGTCCCCGAGCGGGAGGGGTCGGCAATGAGCAGTTCTTC.

The chain combines TRBV6-4 with TRBJ2-2, with a weak D call TRBD2 (6 bases). The CDR3 totals 14 residues. Germline values: CDR1 MRHNA, CDR2 SNTAGT. V gave up 6 bases and J gave up 5 bases, with 13 bases separating them. As DNA, the CDR3 is TGTGCCAGCAGGACGGGAGATGTAACCGGGGAGCTGTTTTTT. The encoded protein is CASRTGDVTGELFF.

The table lists this clone with a count of one. CDR3 nucleotides: TGTGCCAGCAGCTTAACAGACAGGGTAAACACCATATATTTT. Its translation: CASSLTDRVNTIYF. The chain links TRBV13 to TRBJ1-3; 7 bases are shared with TRBD1. V shed 2 bases, J shed 6 bases, and the junction held 4 bases outside the gene matches. This CDR3 is 14 amino acids long. CDR1 and CDR2 from the germline V gene are PRHDT and FYEKMQ (reference sequence).

The chain combines TRBV10-2 with TRBJ1-6; possible D gene TRBD1, 5 bases. Germline V gene lookup returns CDR1 WSHSY and CDR2 SAAADI. This CDR3 comprises 13 residues. Trimming cost V 6 bases and J 10 bases, with 13 bases left between them. The DNA for the CDR3 is TGCGCCAGCAGGGACAAGGTACAATCACCCCTCCACTTT. Amino acids: CASRDKVQSPLHF.

This clone was observed a single time. The chain recombines TRBV7-3 with TRBJ2-1; 11 bases agree with TRBD2. Looked up from germline, CDR1 is SGHTA and CDR2 is FQGTGA. Trimming took 5 bases from V and 9 from J; bases not matched to a gene: 6. This CDR3 spans 14 amino acids. For the CDR3, the DNA is TGTGCCAGCAGCGTAATAGCGGGGGGGCCTGAGCAGTTCTTC. As protein: CASSVIAGGPEQFF. The whole variable domain, remainder taken from reference TRBV7-3 and TRBJ2-1, is GAGVSQTPSNKVTEKGKYVELRCDPISGHTALYWYRQSLGQGPEFLIYFQGTGAADDSGLPNDRFFAVRPEGSVSTLKIQRTERGDSAVYLCASSVIAGGPEQFFGPGTRLTVL.

The chain couples TRBV19 to TRBJ2-3, with D possibly being TRBD2 (6 bases). V lost 5 bases, J lost 5 bases, and 11 bases lay in between. Germline V gives CDR1 LNHDA, CDR2 SQIVND (reference sequence). The CDR3 is 13 amino acids. The CDR3 protein is CASSAMGGDTQYF. DNA of the CDR3: TGTGCCAGTAGTGCGATGGGGGGAGATACGCAGTATTTT.

The rearrangement uses TRBV6-1 and TRBJ2-6; the match to TRBD1 covers 9 bases. Germline trimming cut 4 bases from V and 4 bases from J; bases unmatched to any gene: 5. The germline gives CDR1 MNHNS, CDR2 SASEGT. CDR3 length equals 16 residues. CDR3 region: CASSAGTGTGANVLTF. In DNA, the CDR3 is TGTGCCAGCAGTGCCGGGACAGGGACCGGGGCCAACGTCCTGACTTTC.

The V gene is TRBV10-3, the J gene TRBJ2-1, with D unresolved. Germline V gives CDR1 ENHRY, CDR2 SYGVKD. The ends were cut back, 6 bases at V and 2 bases at J, with 11 bases in the middle. The length of the CDR3 is 14 residues. The CDR3 loop is CAIRTTLPYNEQFF. The CDR3 nucleotides read TGTGCCATCAGAACTACGCTGCCCTACAATGAGCAGTTCTTC.

The chain is built from TRBV30 and TRBJ2-7; tentatively, D is TRBD1 (6 bases). Germline loops: CDR1 GTSNPN, CDR2 SVGIG (reference sequence). This CDR3 spans 13 amino acids. With 3 bases removed from V and 2 bases from J, the gap between germline ends came to 11 bases. Here the CDR3 reads CAWSQTGPYEQYF. The CDR3 bases are TGTGCCTGGAGCCAGACAGGCCCCTACGAGCAGTACTTC. Based on the CDR3 plus reference TRBV30 and TRBJ2-7, the full variable domain is SQTIHQWPATLVQPVGSPLSLECTVEGTSNPNLYWYRQAAGRGLQLLFYSVGIGQISSEVPQNLSASRPQDRQFILSSKKLLLSDSGFYLCAWSQTGPYEQYFGPGTRLTVT.

This clone was counted once. CDR3 loop: CASSPGQGTGETQYF. Written as DNA, the CDR3 is TGTGCCAGCTCTCCCGGACAGGGTACGGGAGAGACCCAGTACTTC. The chain recombines TRBV18 with TRBJ2-5; 8 nucleotides align to TRBD1. The CDR3 spans 15 residues. The V and J ends lost 6 bases and 4 bases, in that order; junction bases with no gene match: 10. CDR1 KGHSH and CDR2 LQKENI come from the germline V gene.

V gene TRBV6-5 combines with J gene TRBJ2-7, with D unclear. V was shortened by 5 bases and J by 6 bases, with 11 bases between the two germline ends. CDR3 size: 12 residues. Germline assignment: CDR1 MNHEY and CDR2 SVGAGI. CDR3 sequence (DNA): TGTGCCAGCAGTAGTTGGGCAGCCGAGCAGTACTTC. It specifies CASSSWAAEQYF.

Only a few counts were recorded for this clone. V gene TRBV7-2 combines with J gene TRBJ1-1, with D unclear. With 1 base removed from V and 5 bases from J, the gap between germline ends came to 11 bases. Germline CDR1 SGHTA, CDR2 FQGNSA. The CDR3 has 14 residues. The CDR3: CASSLVVGWTEAFF. In DNA, the CDR3 is TGTGCCAGCAGCTTAGTGGTGGGGTGGACTGAAGCTTTCTTT.

The J gene is TRBJ2-1, the V gene TRBV5-4; TRBD2 aligns across 9 bases. Looked up from germline, CDR1 is SGHNT and CDR2 is YYREEE (reference sequence). The trim removed 4 bases at V and 3 bases at J, leaving 5 bases unmatched. The CDR3 extends over 15 amino acids. The CDR3 region is CASSPRLAVYNEQFF. The CDR3 DNA is TGTGCCAGCAGCCCCAGACTAGCGGTCTACAATGAGCAGTTCTTC.

The DNA for the CDR3 is TGTGCCAGCAGCAAGGGGCGGGTGGAGAACACTGAAGCTTTCTTT. Amino acid sequence: CASSKGRVENTEAFF. The V gene is TRBV14, the J gene TRBJ1-1; maybe TRBD1 (5 bases). Per germline, CDR1 SGHDN and CDR2 FVKESK. CDR3 size: 15 residues. The germline V and J ends were trimmed by 5 bases and 1 base, with 14 bases remaining between them.

This chain links TRBV25-1 with TRBJ1-1; D possibly corresponds to TRBD1 (6 bases). Looked up from germline, CDR1 is MGHDK and CDR2 is SYGVNS. Trimming left V 6 bases short and J 1 base short, with 9 bases between. CDR3 length: 13 amino acids. The CDR3 DNA is TGTGCCAGCAGGGGGACACCGAACACTGAAGCTTTCTTT. Its protein is CASRGTPNTEAFF.